Listed below are T cell receptor beta chains from one sample, sequenced in a study of blood T cell repertoires in COVID-19. Produced via immunoSEQ multiplex PCR; TCRdb's table is partial and in-frame only. The sample holds 250,000 to 300,000 clones; around four fifths are singletons and the top ten take around 4.5%. The source material was peripheral blood. These receptors originate from a man aged 55 to 69 who had recovered from COVID-19. Each CDR3 is given with its conserved first and last residue. The D gene is left open where the match is weak. Not every row has a clone size; where given, it reads once, few, many or a size class.

v_call: TRBV6-5
j_call: TRBJ2-1
d_call: TRBD2
clone_size: .
cdr3_aa: CASSTLAGGYNEQFF
cdr3_nt: TGTGCCAGCAGCACACTAGCGGGGGGCTACAATGAGCAGTTCTTC

v_call: TRBV7-6
j_call: TRBJ1-2
d_call: TRBD1
clone_size: .
cdr3_aa: CASSLRGDSANYGYTF
cdr3_nt: TGTGCCAGCAGCCTCAGGGGGGACAGCGCTAACTATGGCTACACCTTC

v_call: TRBV5-1
j_call: TRBJ2-2
d_call: TRBD2
clone_size: .
cdr3_aa: CASSFGGRTNTGELFF
cdr3_nt: TGCGCCAGCAGCTTCGGCGGGAGGACTAACACCGGGGAGCTGTTTTTT

v_call: TRBV28
j_call: TRBJ2-7
d_call: TRBD1
clone_size: .
cdr3_aa: CASIPTGTGSYEQYF
cdr3_nt: TGTGCCAGCATCCCGACCGGGACAGGCTCCTACGAGCAGTACTTC

v_call: TRBV7-8
j_call: TRBJ1-6
d_call: .
clone_size: few
cdr3_aa: CASSLERQNSPLHF
cdr3_nt: TGTGCCAGCAGCTTAGAACGACAGAATTCACCCCTCCACTTT

v_call: TRBV3-1/TRBV3-2
j_call: TRBJ2-7
d_call: .
clone_size: .
cdr3_aa: CASSQDSGGSYEQYF
cdr3_nt: TGTGCCAGCAGCCAAGATTCCGGGGGATCCTACGAGCAGTACTTC

v_call: TRBV28
j_call: TRBJ1-2
d_call: TRBD1
clone_size: few
cdr3_aa: CASRNTGGVHGYTF
cdr3_nt: TGTGCCAGCAGAAACACAGGGGGCGTCCATGGCTACACCTTC

v_call: TRBV6-5
j_call: TRBJ1-1
d_call: .
clone_size: once
cdr3_aa: CASASGVNTEAFF
cdr3_nt: TGTGCCAGCGCATCCGGAGTTAACACTGAAGCTTTCTTT

v_call: TRBV12-3/TRBV12-4
j_call: TRBJ1-1
d_call: .
clone_size: .
cdr3_aa: CASSFFHTEAFF
cdr3_nt: TGTGCCAGCAGTTTCTTTCACACTGAAGCTTTCTTT

v_call: TRBV14
j_call: TRBJ2-1
d_call: TRBD2
clone_size: .
cdr3_aa: CASSATSGVINEQFF
cdr3_nt: TGTGCCAGCAGCGCGACTAGCGGGGTTATCAATGAGCAGTTCTTC

v_call: TRBV7-6
j_call: TRBJ2-5
d_call: TRBD2
clone_size: .
cdr3_aa: CASSLSGEGETQYF
cdr3_nt: TGTGCCAGCAGCTTATCCGGGGAGGGAGAGACCCAGTACTTC

v_call: TRBV5-4
j_call: TRBJ2-3
d_call: TRBD2
clone_size: few
cdr3_aa: CASSLRRGGPSTDTQYF
cdr3_nt: TGTGCCAGCAGCTTGAGGCGGGGGGGTCCCAGCACAGATACGCAGTATTTT

v_call: TRBV28
j_call: TRBJ1-1
d_call: .
clone_size: .
cdr3_aa: CASRTGHPRTEAFF
cdr3_nt: TGTGCCAGCAGAACGGGACACCCTAGGACTGAAGCTTTCTTT

v_call: TRBV21-1
j_call: TRBJ2-2
d_call: .
clone_size: .
cdr3_aa: CASRAMGQNGELFF
cdr3_nt: TGTGCCAGCAGGGCTATGGGGCAAAACGGGGAGCTGTTTTTT

v_call: TRBV25-1
j_call: TRBJ2-5
d_call: .
clone_size: .
cdr3_aa: CATRQNAGQETQYF
cdr3_nt: TGTGCCACCAGACAGAACGCGGGGCAAGAGACCCAGTACTTC

v_call: TRBV30
j_call: TRBJ1-2
d_call: .
clone_size: .
cdr3_aa: CAWNRDYGYTF
cdr3_nt: TGTGCCTGGAACAGGGACTATGGCTACACCTTC

v_call: TRBV30
j_call: TRBJ1-1
d_call: TRBD1
clone_size: .
cdr3_aa: CAWSPPGQVDTEAFF
cdr3_nt: TGTGCCTGGAGTCCCCCGGGACAGGTTGACACTGAAGCTTTCTTT

v_call: TRBV30
j_call: TRBJ2-2
d_call: .
clone_size: .
cdr3_aa: CAWSGSGSVTGELFF
cdr3_nt: TGTGCCTGGAGTGGGTCCGGGTCGGTCACCGGGGAGCTGTTTTTT

v_call: TRBV24-1
j_call: TRBJ2-1
d_call: .
clone_size: .
cdr3_aa: CATRETPGNEQFF
cdr3_nt: TGTGCCACCAGGGAGACGCCGGGGAATGAGCAGTTCTTC

v_call: TRBV12-3/TRBV12-4
j_call: TRBJ2-2
d_call: .
clone_size: few
cdr3_aa: CASSLEGLRELFF
cdr3_nt: TGTGCCAGCAGTTTAGAGGGGTTACGGGAGCTGTTTTTT

v_call: TRBV7-2
j_call: TRBJ2-3
d_call: TRBD2
clone_size: once
cdr3_aa: CASSLGRGADTQYF
cdr3_nt: TGTGCCAGCAGCTTAGGACGGGGGGCAGATACGCAGTATTTT

v_call: TRBV29-1
j_call: TRBJ2-3
d_call: TRBD2
clone_size: once
cdr3_aa: CSAAGGRVSDTQYF
cdr3_nt: TGCAGCGCCGCGGGCGGGAGGGTCTCAGATACGCAGTATTTT

v_call: TRBV2
j_call: TRBJ1-4
d_call: TRBD1
clone_size: .
cdr3_aa: CASSSGQGYEKLFF
cdr3_nt: TGTGCCAGCAGCTCAGGACAGGGGTATGAAAAACTGTTTTTT

v_call: TRBV6-6
j_call: TRBJ2-1
d_call: .
clone_size: .
cdr3_aa: CASSYGSGSSYNEQFF
cdr3_nt: TGTGCCAGCAGTTACGGGAGCGGTAGCTCCTACAATGAGCAGTTCTTC

v_call: TRBV29-1
j_call: TRBJ2-6
d_call: .
clone_size: .
cdr3_aa: CSVLASGANVLTF
cdr3_nt: TGCAGCGTTTTGGCCTCTGGGGCCAACGTCCTGACTTTC

v_call: TRBV5-1
j_call: TRBJ2-3
d_call: TRBD2
clone_size: .
cdr3_aa: CASSLGLAGGGTDTQYF
cdr3_nt: TGCGCCAGCAGCCTCGGACTAGCGGGAGGAGGGACAGATACGCAGTATTTT

v_call: TRBV29-1
j_call: TRBJ2-3
d_call: .
clone_size: once
cdr3_aa: CSPAGEVQDTQYF
cdr3_nt: TGCAGCCCGGCCGGGGAGGTTCAGGATACGCAGTATTTT

v_call: TRBV7-9
j_call: TRBJ2-4
d_call: .
clone_size: .
cdr3_aa: CASSLAGAGLAKNIQYF
cdr3_nt: TGTGCCAGCAGCTTAGCAGGGGCGGGACTAGCCAAAAACATTCAGTACTTC

v_call: TRBV28
j_call: TRBJ2-7
d_call: TRBD2
clone_size: .
cdr3_aa: CASSLYPGLAGRYEQYF
cdr3_nt: TGTGCCAGCAGTTTATACCCAGGACTAGCGGGGAGGTACGAGCAGTACTTC

v_call: TRBV5-1
j_call: TRBJ1-5
d_call: .
clone_size: .
cdr3_aa: CASSPGGSANQPQHF
cdr3_nt: TGCGCCAGCAGCCCGGGGGGGTCAGCAAATCAGCCCCAGCATTTT

v_call: TRBV3-1/TRBV3-2
j_call: TRBJ2-7
d_call: TRBD2
clone_size: .
cdr3_aa: CASSTTPSGGAYEQYF
cdr3_nt: TGTGCCAGCAGCACGACCCCGTCCGGGGGGGCTTACGAGCAGTACTTC

v_call: TRBV28
j_call: TRBJ1-1
d_call: TRBD1
clone_size: .
cdr3_aa: CASSLGGQGRTEAFF
cdr3_nt: TGTGCCAGCAGTTTAGGGGGACAGGGTCGGACTGAAGCTTTCTTT

v_call: TRBV6-5
j_call: TRBJ2-7
d_call: .
clone_size: .
cdr3_aa: CASAPWGGKYEQYF
cdr3_nt: TGTGCCAGCGCCCCCTGGGGCGGAAAATACGAGCAGTACTTC

v_call: TRBV30
j_call: TRBJ2-5
d_call: .
clone_size: .
cdr3_aa: CALEGPRAETQYF
cdr3_nt: TGTGCCCTGGAGGGTCCCAGGGCAGAGACCCAGTACTTC

v_call: TRBV6-1
j_call: TRBJ1-6
d_call: TRBD1
clone_size: .
cdr3_aa: CASSARQGPRESSYNSPLHF
cdr3_nt: TGTGCCAGCAGTGCACGACAGGGGCCCCGGGAAAGCTCCTATAATTCACCCCTCCACTTT

v_call: TRBV7-2
j_call: TRBJ2-2
d_call: TRBD1
clone_size: .
cdr3_aa: CASSQRTGGTGELFF
cdr3_nt: TGTGCCAGCAGCCAGAGGACAGGGGGCACCGGGGAGCTGTTTTTT

v_call: TRBV20-1
j_call: TRBJ2-3
d_call: .
clone_size: .
cdr3_aa: CSARVTSAQYF
cdr3_nt: TGCAGTGCTAGAGTGACTTCGGCGCAGTATTTT

v_call: TRBV23-1
j_call: TRBJ2-1
d_call: TRBD1
clone_size: .
cdr3_aa: CASSQSNLSDRGDRSYNEQFF
cdr3_nt: TGCGCCAGCAGTCAATCCAATTTGTCGGACAGGGGCGACAGATCCTACAATGAGCAGTTCTTC

v_call: TRBV29-1
j_call: TRBJ1-1
d_call: TRBD1
clone_size: .
cdr3_aa: CSARQGANTEAFF
cdr3_nt: TGCAGCGCCAGACAGGGGGCGAACACTGAAGCTTTCTTT

v_call: TRBV12-3/TRBV12-4
j_call: TRBJ1-5
d_call: .
clone_size: .
cdr3_aa: CASTAGVQPQHF
cdr3_nt: TGTGCCAGCACGGCAGGGGTACAGCCCCAGCATTTT

v_call: TRBV4-1
j_call: TRBJ1-1
d_call: .
clone_size: .
cdr3_aa: CASSQAPVSNTEAFF
cdr3_nt: TGCGCCAGCAGCCAAGCTCCGGTGTCGAACACTGAAGCTTTCTTT